A selection of T cell receptor beta chains follows, all from one sample in a study of cytomegalovirus exposure and HLA in healthy donors. Using immunoSEQ multiplex PCR, the repertoire was profiled, and TCRdb retains in-frame clones only, with some absent. This table has roughly 73,000 clones, over 85% appearing once. Specimen: PBMCs. All receptors derive from a man between 18 and 35 years old in good health and CMV-seropositive. Both conserved end residues are part of each CDR3. The order of the fields is D gene, V gene, clone size, J gene, CDR3 DNA, CDR3 protein. A D gene is named only where the DNA matches it firmly. Clone sizes are given selectively: once, few, many, or a class where the clone is expanded.

D gene: NA
V gene: TRBV7-2
clone size: NA
J gene: TRBJ2-2
CDR3 DNA: TGTGCCAGCAGCTCCAGGACTCGCACCGGGGAGCTGTTTTTT
CDR3 protein: CASSSRTRTGELFF

D gene: TRBD1
V gene: TRBV28
clone size: NA
J gene: TRBJ2-7
CDR3 DNA: TGTGCCTGCCTCGGGACAGGGTTGGCCTACGAGCAGTACTTC
CDR3 protein: CACLGTGLAYEQYF

D gene: TRBD2
V gene: TRBV28
clone size: once
J gene: TRBJ2-1
CDR3 DNA: TGTGCCAGCAGTTTGGCGGGAGCTTTTTATGAGCAGTTCTTC
CDR3 protein: CASSLAGAFYEQFF

D gene: NA
V gene: TRBV7-6
clone size: NA
J gene: TRBJ2-7
CDR3 DNA: TGTGCCAGCAGCTCCTTCCGGGGTACGAGCTACGAGCAGTACTTC
CDR3 protein: CASSSFRGTSYEQYF

D gene: TRBD1
V gene: TRBV9
clone size: NA
J gene: TRBJ2-7
CDR3 DNA: TGTGCCAGCAGCGCAACTGGGACAGGAAACTACGAGCAGTACTTC
CDR3 protein: CASSATGTGNYEQYF

D gene: NA
V gene: TRBV29-1
clone size: NA
J gene: TRBJ2-3
CDR3 DNA: TGCAGCGTTCTCTGGCCGTTTGGGAGGGATACGCAGTATTTT
CDR3 protein: CSVLWPFGRDTQYF

D gene: TRBD1
V gene: TRBV16
clone size: NA
J gene: TRBJ1-2
CDR3 DNA: TGTGCCAGCAGCCAATACGGACAGGGGGCCGGGGATGGCTACACCTTC
CDR3 protein: CASSQYGQGAGDGYTF

D gene: NA
V gene: TRBV5-1
clone size: NA
J gene: TRBJ1-1
CDR3 DNA: TGCGCCAGCAGCTTGGTTGGGGGCTTAGTTGAAGCTTTCTTT
CDR3 protein: CASSLVGGLVEAFF

D gene: NA
V gene: TRBV21-1
clone size: NA
J gene: TRBJ2-4
CDR3 DNA: TGTGCCATCCCGAAACACCGCAAAAACATTCAGTACTTC
CDR3 protein: CAIPKHRKNIQYF

D gene: NA
V gene: TRBV6-1
clone size: NA
J gene: TRBJ1-5
CDR3 DNA: TGTGCCAGCATAAGAGCTGATAATCAGCCCCAGCATTTT
CDR3 protein: CASIRADNQPQHF

D gene: NA
V gene: TRBV30
clone size: NA
J gene: TRBJ2-4
CDR3 DNA: TGTGCCTGGAGGGGGGGAATCGACATTCAGTACTTC
CDR3 protein: CAWRGGIDIQYF

D gene: NA
V gene: TRBV5-8
clone size: once
J gene: TRBJ2-5
CDR3 DNA: TGTGCCAGCAGCCGTCGCGGGGTCGGAGGAGAGACCCAGTACTTC
CDR3 protein: CASSRRGVGGETQYF

D gene: NA
V gene: TRBV27
clone size: NA
J gene: TRBJ2-5
CDR3 DNA: TGTGCCAGCAGTTTCCGGGAAGGAGAGACCCAGTACTTC
CDR3 protein: CASSFREGETQYF

D gene: NA
V gene: TRBV10-1
clone size: NA
J gene: TRBJ2-7
CDR3 DNA: TGCGCCAGCAGTGAGAATCGGGGATACTACGAGCAGTACTTC
CDR3 protein: CASSENRGYYEQYF

D gene: TRBD2
V gene: TRBV30
clone size: NA
J gene: TRBJ2-7
CDR3 DNA: TGTGCCTGGAGGCGAGGGACTAGCGAGTACTTC
CDR3 protein: CAWRRGTSEYF

D gene: NA
V gene: TRBV25-1
clone size: NA
J gene: TRBJ2-3
CDR3 DNA: TGTGCCAGCAGTGAACAGGACTCCTCCACAGATACGCAGTATTTT
CDR3 protein: CASSEQDSSTDTQYF

D gene: NA
V gene: TRBV6-6
clone size: NA
J gene: TRBJ2-5
CDR3 DNA: TGTGCCAGCAGTTACTCGATCCGGCAAGAGACCCAGTACTTC
CDR3 protein: CASSYSIRQETQYF

D gene: TRBD1
V gene: TRBV6-6
clone size: NA
J gene: TRBJ2-7
CDR3 DNA: TGTGCCAGCAGTTACTCGAGGGGGACAGGGGTCGAGCAGTACTTC
CDR3 protein: CASSYSRGTGVEQYF

D gene: NA
V gene: TRBV29-1
clone size: NA
J gene: TRBJ1-1
CDR3 DNA: TGCAGCGTTCCTCGAGGGATAACTGAAGCTTTCTTT
CDR3 protein: CSVPRGITEAFF

D gene: NA
V gene: TRBV25-1
clone size: NA
J gene: TRBJ1-1
CDR3 DNA: TGTGCCAGCAGTGTCACGAGACAGACGAACACTGAAGCTTTCTTT
CDR3 protein: CASSVTRQTNTEAFF

D gene: TRBD2
V gene: TRBV5-1
clone size: NA
J gene: TRBJ2-7
CDR3 DNA: TGCGCCAGCAGCTTGAGCGGGAGTTCCTACGAGCAGTACTTC
CDR3 protein: CASSLSGSSYEQYF

D gene: NA
V gene: TRBV28
clone size: NA
J gene: TRBJ1-1
CDR3 DNA: TGTGCCAGCAGTATACCGCGAGGGAACACTGAAGCTTTCTTT
CDR3 protein: CASSIPRGNTEAFF

D gene: TRBD1
V gene: TRBV30
clone size: NA
J gene: TRBJ1-1
CDR3 DNA: TGTGCCTGGGAAACAGGGGGCATGACTTTCTTT
CDR3 protein: CAWETGGMTFF

D gene: TRBD1
V gene: TRBV4-2
clone size: NA
J gene: TRBJ2-2
CDR3 DNA: TGTGCCAGCAGCCCTAGGACAGGGACCGGGGAGCTGTTTTTT
CDR3 protein: CASSPRTGTGELFF

D gene: TRBD1
V gene: TRBV5-1
clone size: NA
J gene: TRBJ1-1
CDR3 DNA: TGCGCCAGCAGCTTGGCCGGGACAGGGAACACTGAAGCTTTCTTT
CDR3 protein: CASSLAGTGNTEAFF

D gene: NA
V gene: TRBV5-1
clone size: NA
J gene: TRBJ2-7
CDR3 DNA: TGCGCCAGCAGCTTGGTTCGCCGGAGCTCAACCTACGAGCAGTACTTC
CDR3 protein: CASSLVRRSSTYEQYF

D gene: NA
V gene: TRBV5-1
clone size: NA
J gene: TRBJ2-1
CDR3 DNA: TGCGCCAGCAGCTTGGGAGTAATCAATGAGCAGTTCTTC
CDR3 protein: CASSLGVINEQFF

D gene: NA
V gene: TRBV19
clone size: NA
J gene: TRBJ2-2
CDR3 DNA: TGTGCCAGTACAAACGGAGCGAACACCGGGGAGCTGTTTTTT
CDR3 protein: CASTNGANTGELFF

D gene: TRBD2
V gene: TRBV9
clone size: NA
J gene: TRBJ2-3
CDR3 DNA: TGTGCCAGCAGCGTAGGGGAACTAGCGGGGGGTACGCAGTATTTT
CDR3 protein: CASSVGELAGGTQYF

D gene: NA
V gene: TRBV9
clone size: NA
J gene: TRBJ2-3
CDR3 DNA: TGTGCCAGCAGCGTACGGGACAACACAGATACGCAGTATTTT
CDR3 protein: CASSVRDNTDTQYF